This TCR beta chain is drawn from a study of CXCR3-negative and CXCR3-positive naive CD8 T cells. Study-wide findings and caveats: The study found comparably high diversity in both naive subsets and much lower diversity in memory CD8+ cells. Relative to CXCR3-negative naive cells, CXCR3-positive naive cells had more hydrophobic TRB CDR3s.

Carrying UMI labels, the TRB cDNA libraries were prepared through 5' RACE. Reprocessing the 5' RACE reads, TCRdb reports a single entry for every CDR3 protein and omits DNA. This sample's clone table lists 84,000 or so distinct CDR3 sequences. The CDR3 totals 13 residues. Of note for this clonotype: Its specificity is not known.

The authors gated naive CD8+ T cells as CD45RO-CCR7+CD27+CD95-. The chain employs TRBV12-3 or TRBV12-4 and TRBJ1-1. This receptor was identified in a human donor in good health. Some clones in this sample may be carry-over from other donors' samples. Sequencing was done on a sample of naive CXCR3+ CD8+ T cells from blood. Subset meaning: CD45RO-CCR7+CD27+CD95- naive CD8+ T cells expressing CXCR3 (TNR3+). The CDR3: CASSLPERTEAFF.